This T cell receptor (beta chain) was recovered during a study of cytomegalovirus exposure and HLA in healthy donors. Findings and limits, study-wide: Further analysis was carried out later, and it showed several of the most significant clusters appearing linked to common viral pathogens.

V lost 10 bases and J 1 base, leaving 13 bases between the germline ends. This CDR3 has 14 residues. Germline V gene sequence: CDR1 MNHEY, CDR2 SMNVEV (reference sequence). Primers: 60 Vbeta forward and 13 Jbeta reverse. The method was immunoSEQ multiplex PCR; TCRdb's version includes in-frame clones alone and lacks a portion of them. The sample yields approximately 200,000 clones, around 80% seen once. With respect to this clone: Its matching antigen is unknown.

This TCR came from a woman in her 30s in good health and CMV-seropositive. V and J are TRBV27 and TRBJ2-2; tentatively, D is TRBD1 (6 bases). The sample taken for sequencing was PBMCs. CDR3 sequence: CATVKDRNTGELFF. In nucleotides, the CDR3 is TGTGCCACTGTAAAGGACAGGAACACCGGGGAGCTGTTTTTT.